This T cell receptor (beta chain) was identified during a study of blood T cells in healthy people across ages. General study results and limits: There were more naive CD4+ cells and higher diversity in long-lived donors than in aged donors.

PCR was performed a second time for about 7 to 12 cycles using a sample-barcoded 5' primer and a J-beta primer mix. TCRdb analysed the 5' RACE reads with MiXCR anew, one entry per CDR3 protein. The data hold 1.5 million to 2 million distinct CDR3 sequences, with 28% observed a single time. In this sample, this clonotype turned up many times. Antigen unknown. This CDR3 comprises 14 residues. J lost 0 bases, V lost 7 bases, and 4 bases had no gene match. Germline CDR1 and CDR2: DFQATT and SNEGSKA (reference sequence). The chain carries TRBV20-1 and TRBJ2-4; 9 bases map to TRBD2. This TCR came from a woman aged 25-40 years in good health. Sequencing was performed on blood. The DNA of the CDR3 is TGCAGTGTAGGCGGGGGGGGAGCCAAAAACATTCAGTACTTC. It encodes CSVGGGGAKNIQYF.